What follows describes a single TCR beta chain. These data are taken from a study of blood T cell repertoires in COVID-19. Authors' methods: Counts of nucleated cells, estimated from reference gene primer amplification, were obtained. Clones were read by immunoSEQ multiplex PCR, and TCRdb kept only the in-frame ones, dropping some. The V and J calls and the clone size are those of that table, but D and trimming were determined from the DNA. This repertoire shows some 200,000 clones, about four fifths found once; its top ten account for around 6.5%. CDR3 length: 14 amino acids. Trimming removed 7 bases from V and 8 bases from J, with 19 bases in between. Germline CDR1 is SGHNT and CDR2 is YYREEE (reference sequence).

The specimen sequenced was peripheral blood. J is TRBJ2-1 and V is TRBV5-4, with D tentatively TRBD2 (6 bases). The receptor's source is a woman between 40 and 50 years old with acute or convalescent COVID-19. The CDR3 DNA is TGTGCCAGCTTTGGGGGAGGACCTTCCTATGAGCAGTTCTTC. It translates to CASFGGGPSYEQFF.